This T cell receptor beta chain was sequenced for a study of cytomegalovirus exposure and HLA in healthy donors. The PCR ran on 60 Vbeta and 13 Jbeta primers. Measured with immunoSEQ multiplex PCR; TCRdb has only the in-frame clones, and not every one. Of 150,000 to 200,000 clones in the sample, approximately 70% were seen once. Notes on this clone: Its specificity is not known.

The germline V gene has CDR1 MNHEY and CDR2 SMNVEV (reference sequence). This CDR3 is 15 amino acids long. V was cut by 5 bases and J by 6 bases, with 17 bases left in between. Whole-study results and caveats: Listed as cytomegalovirus-associated were around 160 TCR beta chains. Excluded: some indistinguishable V segments such as TRBV6-2 and TRBV6-3.

The clonotype was recovered from a man aged 40-49 years in good health and CMV-seropositive. The sequencing sample was made of PBMCs. The V gene is TRBV27, the J gene TRBJ1-5, with D possibly matching TRBD1 (5 bases). The CDR3, as DNA: TGTGCCAGCAGTCTCGTGAAGGGGCACGGTCAGCCCCAGCATTTT. This encodes CASSLVKGHGQPQHF.